The 5 T cell receptor beta chains presented below share a single source sample, sequenced in a study of blood T cell repertoires in COVID-19. Assay used: immunoSEQ multiplex PCR; TCRdb lists only in-frame clones, some missing. The sample carries 300,000 to 400,000 clones, 87% recorded once. Input material: peripheral blood. These TCRs come from a man younger than 45 with COVID-19, enrolled during active disease.

This chain connects TRBV6-6 to TRBJ2-3, with TRBD1 matching 9 bases. The germline V gene encodes CDR1 MNHNY and CDR2 SVGAGI (reference sequence). The CDR3 sequence is 16 residues long. After removal of 5 bases from V and 3 bases from J, the junction contained 9 bases not matched to a gene. The CDR3 DNA sequence: TGTGCCAGCAGTAAAACAGGGGGCGATGGAACAGATACGCAGTATTTT. Protein sequence: CASSKTGGDGTDTQYF.

The rearrangement uses TRBV18 and TRBJ1-5; the D gene is possibly TRBD1 (6 bases). V was trimmed by 6 bases and J by 3 bases, leaving 12 bases between them. Germline V gene lookup returns CDR1 KGHSH and CDR2 LQKENI. The CDR3 contains 14 residues. The CDR3 DNA reads as TGTGCCAGCTCGGTCGTGGGGGCCAATCAGCCCCAGCATTTT. It yields the protein CASSVVGANQPQHF.

This clone was found a few times. The chain is built from TRBV7-9 and TRBJ2-7; TRBD1 matches 8 bases. Germline-derived CDR1 and CDR2 are SEHNR and FQNEAQ (reference sequence). The trim removed 5 bases at V and 6 bases at J, leaving 15 bases unmatched. This CDR3 is built from 16 residues. CDR3 bases: TGTGCCAGCAGCCCCCCGGACAGGGTTTTTGATGGCGAGCAGTACTTC. Protein: CASSPPDRVFDGEQYF.

The genes are TRBV6-2 or TRBV6-3 and TRBJ2-1; 9 nucleotides align to TRBD2. There are 15 residues in the CDR3. V shed 4 bases and J 6 bases; nucleotides not matched to a gene: 7. From germline, CDR1 is MNHEY and CDR2 SVGEGT. CDR3 amino acids: CASSSWRGGFNEQFF. CDR3 DNA: TGTGCCAGCAGTTCCTGGCGGGGGGGGTTCAATGAGCAGTTCTTC.

J is TRBJ1-2 and V is TRBV19, with 9 positions matching TRBD1. With V trimmed by 4 bases and J by 2 bases, 8 bases remained unmatched. CDR3 length: 16 residues. Germline V CDR1 and CDR2: LNHDA, SQIVND (reference sequence). Here the CDR3 reads CASSTPWGQGNYGYTF. CDR3 coding DNA: TGTGCCAGTAGTACCCCCTGGGGACAGGGCAACTATGGCTACACCTTC. Variable domain in full (rest from reference TRBV19 and TRBJ1-2): DGGITQSPKYLFRKEGQNVTLSCEQNLNHDAMYWYRQDPGQGLRLIYYSQIVNDFQKGDIAEGYSVSREKKESFPLTVTSAQKNPTAFYLCASSTPWGQGNYGYTFGSGTRLTVV.